This T cell receptor beta chain was sequenced for a study of CD8 T cells in Susac syndrome. Points on this clonotype: Its antigen is currently unknown.

V lost 1 base, J lost 3 bases, and 3 bases lay in between. The CDR3 extends over 12 amino acids. RNA, at about 0.45 to 1 ug, was reverse transcribed with random hexamers. Amplification of TCR beta CDR3 spanned 54 Vbeta and 13 Jbeta via immunoSEQ multiplex PCR. MiXCR was run by TCRdb on the immunoSEQ multiplex PCR reads, yielding one entry per CDR3 protein. Here the sample spans approximately 110,000 distinct CDR3 sequences, 90% to 95% being singletons. The study's findings and limits: The study conceded that its TCR sequencing and HLA analysis involved relatively few individuals.

J is TRBJ1-1 and V is TRBV12-3 or TRBV12-4; unclear D gene. The origin of this receptor is a human donor in good health. The sequenced material came from CD4+ T cells from PBMCs. CDR3 sequence: CASSLEDTEAFF. DNA of the CDR3: TGTGCCAGCAGTTTAGAGGACACTGAAGCTTTCTTT.